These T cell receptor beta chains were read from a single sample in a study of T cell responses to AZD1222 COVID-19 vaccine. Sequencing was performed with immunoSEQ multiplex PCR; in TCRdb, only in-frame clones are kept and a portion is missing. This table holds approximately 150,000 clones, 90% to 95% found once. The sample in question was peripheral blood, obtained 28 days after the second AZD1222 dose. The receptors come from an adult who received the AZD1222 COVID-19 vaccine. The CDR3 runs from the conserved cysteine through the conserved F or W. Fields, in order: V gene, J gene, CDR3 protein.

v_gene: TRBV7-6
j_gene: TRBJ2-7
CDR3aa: CASSSTVSYEQYF

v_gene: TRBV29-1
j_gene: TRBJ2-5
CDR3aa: CSVGPRVSQETQYF

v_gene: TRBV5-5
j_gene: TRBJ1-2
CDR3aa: CASSAGLSGGGYTF

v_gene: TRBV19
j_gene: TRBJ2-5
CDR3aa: CASKVAGGHQETQYF

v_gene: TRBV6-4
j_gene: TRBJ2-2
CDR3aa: CASSPQGTDTGELFF

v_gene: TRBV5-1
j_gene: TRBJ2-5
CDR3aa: CASSLVGSTRIQETQYF

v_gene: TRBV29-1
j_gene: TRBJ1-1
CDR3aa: CSVAGGWGMNTEAFF

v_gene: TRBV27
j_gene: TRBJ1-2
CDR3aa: CASSLSAYGNYGYTF

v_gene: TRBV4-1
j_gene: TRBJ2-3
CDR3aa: CASSQRQASTDTQYF

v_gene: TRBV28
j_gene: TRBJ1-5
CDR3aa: CASSWQSNQPQHF

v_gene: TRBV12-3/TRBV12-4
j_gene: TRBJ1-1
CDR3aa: CASSLAGTEAFF

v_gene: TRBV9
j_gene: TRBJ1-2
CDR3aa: CASSPSGTGNYGYTF

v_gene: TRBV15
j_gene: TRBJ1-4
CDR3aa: CATSYLVTNEKLFF

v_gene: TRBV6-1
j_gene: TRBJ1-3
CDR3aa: CASSDQGEYTIYF

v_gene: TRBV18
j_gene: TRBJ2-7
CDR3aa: CASSPGAGSSYEQYF

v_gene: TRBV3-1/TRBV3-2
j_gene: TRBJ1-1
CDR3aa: CASSFYRREAFF

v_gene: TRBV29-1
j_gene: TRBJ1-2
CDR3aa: CSVVVQGPYGYTF

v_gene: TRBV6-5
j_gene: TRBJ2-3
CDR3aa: CASRTGQLTDTQYF

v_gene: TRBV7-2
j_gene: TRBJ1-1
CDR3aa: CASSFSAYTFLNTEAFF

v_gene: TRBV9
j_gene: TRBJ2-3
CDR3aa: CASSYPGRDTQYF

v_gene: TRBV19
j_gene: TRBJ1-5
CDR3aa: CASSILNQPQHF

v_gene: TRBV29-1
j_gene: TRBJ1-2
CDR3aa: CSVGGQGRVGYTF

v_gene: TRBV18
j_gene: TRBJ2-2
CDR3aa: CASSPPAGGVNTGELFF

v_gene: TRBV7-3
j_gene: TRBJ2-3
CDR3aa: CASSPSGVTDTQYF

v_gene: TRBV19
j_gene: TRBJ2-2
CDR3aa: CASSTNTGELFF

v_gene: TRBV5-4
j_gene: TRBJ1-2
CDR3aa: CASGVSEEGYGYTF

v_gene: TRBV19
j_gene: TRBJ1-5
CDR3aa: CASTGRSEPQHF

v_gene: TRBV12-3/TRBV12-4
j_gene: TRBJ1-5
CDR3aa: CASSWAGNQPQHF

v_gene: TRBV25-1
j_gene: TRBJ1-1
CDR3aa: CASPPRTGGTEAFF

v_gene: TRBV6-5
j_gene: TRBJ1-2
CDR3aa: CASSFADSRFYGYTF

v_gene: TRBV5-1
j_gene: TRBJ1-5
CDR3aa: CASSPLGQGVGQPQHF

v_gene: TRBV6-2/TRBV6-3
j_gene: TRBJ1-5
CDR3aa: CASSYSHAQPQHF

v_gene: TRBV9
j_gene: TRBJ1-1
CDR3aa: CASSVSSDRAAFF

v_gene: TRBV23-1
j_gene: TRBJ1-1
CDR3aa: CASGGPLGTEAFF

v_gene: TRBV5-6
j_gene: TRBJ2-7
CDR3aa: CASSLGTADMFEYEQYF

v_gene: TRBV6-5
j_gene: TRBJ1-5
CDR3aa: CASSYREGNQPQHF

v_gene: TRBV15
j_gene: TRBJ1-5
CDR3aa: CATSRDLMGFQPQHF

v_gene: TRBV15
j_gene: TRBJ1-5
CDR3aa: CATSRDRGDNQPQHF

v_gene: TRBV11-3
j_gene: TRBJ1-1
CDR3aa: CASSLDQSGEAFF

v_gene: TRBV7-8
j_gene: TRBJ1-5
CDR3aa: CASSSLWTPYSNQPQHF

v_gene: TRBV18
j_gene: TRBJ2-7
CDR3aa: CASSPLAGRITYEQYF

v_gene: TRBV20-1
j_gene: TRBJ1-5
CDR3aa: CSASRGLGQGIGQPQHF

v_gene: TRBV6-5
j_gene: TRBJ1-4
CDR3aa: CASRDLRAANEKLFF

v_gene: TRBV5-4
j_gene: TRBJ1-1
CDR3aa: CASSLKGRDVEAFF

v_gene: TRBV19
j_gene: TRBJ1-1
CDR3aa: CASSGREVTEAFF

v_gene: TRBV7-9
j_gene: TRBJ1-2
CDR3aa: CASSFPRTGNGYTF

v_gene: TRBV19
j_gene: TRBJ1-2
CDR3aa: CASRDTTPNYGYTF

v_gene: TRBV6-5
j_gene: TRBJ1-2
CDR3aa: CASSYSPGTYGYTF

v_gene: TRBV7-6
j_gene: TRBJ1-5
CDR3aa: CASSANVRQPQHF

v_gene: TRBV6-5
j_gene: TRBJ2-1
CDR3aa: CASSYSTSGYNEQFF

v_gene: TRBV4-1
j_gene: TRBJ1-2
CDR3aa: CASSQTGFYGYTF

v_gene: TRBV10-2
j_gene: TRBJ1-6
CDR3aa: CASRETGFGSPLHF

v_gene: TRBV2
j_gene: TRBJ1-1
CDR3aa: CASTSQGNTEAFF

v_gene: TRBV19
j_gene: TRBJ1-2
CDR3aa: CASSYRNYGYTF